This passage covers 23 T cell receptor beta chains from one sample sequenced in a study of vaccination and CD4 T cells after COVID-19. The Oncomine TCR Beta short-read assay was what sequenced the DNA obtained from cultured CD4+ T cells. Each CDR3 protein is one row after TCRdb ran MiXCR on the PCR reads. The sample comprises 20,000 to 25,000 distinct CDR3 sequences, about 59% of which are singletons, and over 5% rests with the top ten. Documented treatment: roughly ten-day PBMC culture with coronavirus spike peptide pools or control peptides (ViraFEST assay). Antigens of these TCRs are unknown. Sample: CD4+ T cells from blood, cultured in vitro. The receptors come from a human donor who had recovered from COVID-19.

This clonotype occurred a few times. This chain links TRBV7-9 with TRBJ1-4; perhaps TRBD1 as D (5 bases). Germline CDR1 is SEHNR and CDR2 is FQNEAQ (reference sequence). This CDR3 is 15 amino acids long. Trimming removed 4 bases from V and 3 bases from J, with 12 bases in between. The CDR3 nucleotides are TGTGCCAGCAGCTCCCAGGGAGAACCTAATGAAAAACTGTTTTTT. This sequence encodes CASSSQGEPNEKLFF.

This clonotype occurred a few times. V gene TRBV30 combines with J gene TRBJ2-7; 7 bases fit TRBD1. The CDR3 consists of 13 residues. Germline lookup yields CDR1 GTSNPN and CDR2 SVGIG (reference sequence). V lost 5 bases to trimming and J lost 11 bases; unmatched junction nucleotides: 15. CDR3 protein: CAWGLGDSRVEYF. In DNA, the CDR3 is TGTGCCTGGGGTCTGGGGGACAGTCGGGTGGAGTACTTC.

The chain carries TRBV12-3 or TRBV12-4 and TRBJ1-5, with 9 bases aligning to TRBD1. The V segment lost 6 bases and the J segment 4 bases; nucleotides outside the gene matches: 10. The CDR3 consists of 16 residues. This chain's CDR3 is CASSPRDRGLNQPQHF. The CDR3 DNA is TGTGCCAGCAGCCCCCGTGACAGGGGGTTAAATCAGCCCCAGCATTTT.

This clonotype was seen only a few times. The DNA for the CDR3 is TGTGCCATCAGTGGGGGGGAACGCAATCAGCCCCAGCATTTT. This sequence encodes CAISGGERNQPQHF. The chain is built from TRBV10-3 and TRBJ1-5; tentatively, D is TRBD1 (5 bases). V lost 4 bases and J lost 2, with 9 bases in between. Germline V gives CDR1 ENHRY, CDR2 SYGVKD. The CDR3 is made up of 14 amino acids.

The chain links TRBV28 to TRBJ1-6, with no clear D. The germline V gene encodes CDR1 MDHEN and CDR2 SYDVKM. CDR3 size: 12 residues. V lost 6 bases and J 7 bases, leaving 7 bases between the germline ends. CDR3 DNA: TGTGCCAGCAGCTTTACCAATTCACCCCTCCACTTT. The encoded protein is CASSFTNSPLHF.

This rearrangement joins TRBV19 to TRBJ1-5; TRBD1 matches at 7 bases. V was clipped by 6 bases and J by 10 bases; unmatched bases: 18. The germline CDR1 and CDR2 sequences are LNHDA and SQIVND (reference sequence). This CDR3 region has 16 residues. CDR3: CASRWVPGQLTLPQHF. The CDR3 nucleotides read TGTGCCAGTAGGTGGGTTCCGGGACAGCTGACGTTACCCCAGCATTTT.

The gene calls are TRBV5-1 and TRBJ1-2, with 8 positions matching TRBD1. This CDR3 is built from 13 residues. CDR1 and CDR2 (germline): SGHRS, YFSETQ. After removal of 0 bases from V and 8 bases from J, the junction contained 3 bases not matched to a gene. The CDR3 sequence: CASSLETGEGYTF. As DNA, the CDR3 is TGCGCCAGCAGCTTGGAGACAGGGGAAGGCTACACCTTC. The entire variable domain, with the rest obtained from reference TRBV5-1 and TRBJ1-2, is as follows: KAGVTQTPRYLIKTRGQQVTLSCSPISGHRSVSWYQQTPGQGLQFLFEYFSETQRNKGNFPGRFSGRQFSNSRSEMNVSTLELGDSALYLCASSLETGEGYTFGSGTRLTVV.

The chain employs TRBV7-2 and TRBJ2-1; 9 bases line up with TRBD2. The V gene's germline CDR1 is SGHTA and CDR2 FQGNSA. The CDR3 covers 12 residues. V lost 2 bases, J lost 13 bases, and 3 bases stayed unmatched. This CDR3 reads CASSLWREGQFF. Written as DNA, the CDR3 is TGTGCCAGCAGCTTATGGCGGGAGGGACAGTTCTTC.

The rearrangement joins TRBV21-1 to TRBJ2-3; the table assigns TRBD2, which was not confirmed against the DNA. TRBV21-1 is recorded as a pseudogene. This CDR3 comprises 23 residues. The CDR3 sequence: CASSTISGTVLWWASGRTDTQYF. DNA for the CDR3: TGTGCCAGCAGCACCATATCTGGGACAGTCCTTTGGTGGGCTAGCGGGAGAACAGATACGCAGTATTTT.

The CDR3: CASGVPSTDTQYF. For the CDR3, the DNA is TGTGCCAGCGGGGTACCTAGCACAGATACGCAGTATTTT. The chain joins TRBV7-9 to TRBJ2-3; no firm D call. Germline-derived CDR1 and CDR2 are SEHNR and FQNEAQ (reference sequence). Trimming removed 8 bases from V and 0 bases from J, with 9 bases in between. The CDR3 runs 13 residues.

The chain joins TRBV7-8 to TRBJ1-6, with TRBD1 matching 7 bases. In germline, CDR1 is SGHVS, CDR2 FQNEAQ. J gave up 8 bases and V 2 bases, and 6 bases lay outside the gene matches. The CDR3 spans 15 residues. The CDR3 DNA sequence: TGTGCCAGCAGCTTATTACAGGGGCGGGATTCACCCCTCCACTTT. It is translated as CASSLLQGRDSPLHF.

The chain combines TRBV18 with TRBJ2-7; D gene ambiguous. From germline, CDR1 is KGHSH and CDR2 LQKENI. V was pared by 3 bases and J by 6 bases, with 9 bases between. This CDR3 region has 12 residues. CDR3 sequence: CASSPSLSEQYF. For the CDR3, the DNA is TGTGCCAGCTCACCTAGTCTCTCCGAGCAGTACTTC.

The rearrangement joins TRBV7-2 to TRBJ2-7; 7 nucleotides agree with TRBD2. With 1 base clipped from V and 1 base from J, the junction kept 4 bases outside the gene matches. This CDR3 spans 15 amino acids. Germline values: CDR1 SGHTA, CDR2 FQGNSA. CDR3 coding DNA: TGTGCCAGCAGCTTAGAGGGAGGGGCGTCCTACGAGCAGTACTTC. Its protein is CASSLEGGASYEQYF.

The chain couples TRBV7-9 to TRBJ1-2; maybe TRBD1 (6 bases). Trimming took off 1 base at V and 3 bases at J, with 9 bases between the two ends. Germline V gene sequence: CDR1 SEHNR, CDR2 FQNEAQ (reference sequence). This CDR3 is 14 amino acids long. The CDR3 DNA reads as TGTGCCAGCAGCTTAGAAGGACAGCACTATGGCTACACCTTC. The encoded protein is CASSLEGQHYGYTF.

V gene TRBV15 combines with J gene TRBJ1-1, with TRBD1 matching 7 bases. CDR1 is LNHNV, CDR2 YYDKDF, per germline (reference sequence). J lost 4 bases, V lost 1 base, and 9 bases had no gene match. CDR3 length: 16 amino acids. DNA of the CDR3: TGTGCCACCAGCAGAGGGGTAGGACAGGAGGGCACTGAAGCTTTCTTT. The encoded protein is CATSRGVGQEGTEAFF.

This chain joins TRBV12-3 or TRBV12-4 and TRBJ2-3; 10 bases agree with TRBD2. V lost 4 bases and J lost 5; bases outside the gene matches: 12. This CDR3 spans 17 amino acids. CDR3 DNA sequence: TGTGCCAGCAGTTCCCTTCTAGCGGGAGATCCCGTAGATACGCAGTATTTT. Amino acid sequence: CASSSLLAGDPVDTQYF.

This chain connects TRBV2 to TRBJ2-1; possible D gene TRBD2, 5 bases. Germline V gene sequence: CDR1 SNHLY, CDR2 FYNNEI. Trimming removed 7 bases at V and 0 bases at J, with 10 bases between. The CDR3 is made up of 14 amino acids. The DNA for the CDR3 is TGTGCCAGCAAGGGTGGGAGCTCCTACAATGAGCAGTTCTTC. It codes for CASKGGSSYNEQFF. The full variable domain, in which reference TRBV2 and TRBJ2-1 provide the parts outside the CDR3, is EPEVTQTPSHQVTQMGQEVILRCVPISNHLYFYWYRQILGQKVEFLVSFYNNEISEKSEIFDDQFSVERPDGSNFTLKIRSTKLEDSAMYFCASKGGSSYNEQFFGPGTRLTVL.

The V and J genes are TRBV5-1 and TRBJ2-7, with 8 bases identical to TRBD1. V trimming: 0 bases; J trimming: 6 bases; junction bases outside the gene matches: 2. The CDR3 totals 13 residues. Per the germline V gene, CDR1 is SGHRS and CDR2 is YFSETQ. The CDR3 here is CASSLGTGSEQYF. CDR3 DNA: TGCGCCAGCAGCTTGGGGACAGGGTCCGAGCAGTACTTC. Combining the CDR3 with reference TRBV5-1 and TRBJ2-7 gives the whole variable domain KAGVTQTPRYLIKTRGQQVTLSCSPISGHRSVSWYQQTPGQGLQFLFEYFSETQRNKGNFPGRFSGRQFSNSRSEMNVSTLELGDSALYLCASSLGTGSEQYFGPGTRLTVT.

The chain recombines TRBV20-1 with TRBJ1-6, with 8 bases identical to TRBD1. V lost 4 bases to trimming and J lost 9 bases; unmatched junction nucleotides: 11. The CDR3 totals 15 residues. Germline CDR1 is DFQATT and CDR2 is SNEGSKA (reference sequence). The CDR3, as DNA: TGCAGTGCTACCCGGCGGGACAGGAGGTTTTCACCCCTCCACTTT. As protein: CSATRRDRRFSPLHF.

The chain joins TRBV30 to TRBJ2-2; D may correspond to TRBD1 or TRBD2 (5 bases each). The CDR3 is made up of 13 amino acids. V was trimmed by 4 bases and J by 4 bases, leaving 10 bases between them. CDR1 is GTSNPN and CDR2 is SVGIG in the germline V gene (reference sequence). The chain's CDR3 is CAWKGRPTGELFF. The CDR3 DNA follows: TGTGCCTGGAAGGGGAGACCCACCGGGGAGCTGTTTTTT. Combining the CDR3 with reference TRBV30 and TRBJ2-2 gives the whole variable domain SQTIHQWPATLVQPVGSPLSLECTVEGTSNPNLYWYRQAAGRGLQLLFYSVGIGQISSEVPQNLSASRPQDRQFILSSKKLLLSDSGFYLCAWKGRPTGELFFGEGSRLTVL.

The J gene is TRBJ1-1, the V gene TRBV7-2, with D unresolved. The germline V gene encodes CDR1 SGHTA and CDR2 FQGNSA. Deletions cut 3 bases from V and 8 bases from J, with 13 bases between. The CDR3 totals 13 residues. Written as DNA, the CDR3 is TGTGCCAGCAGCTTCCGACAAGCTATCGAAGCTTTCTTT. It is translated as CASSFRQAIEAFF. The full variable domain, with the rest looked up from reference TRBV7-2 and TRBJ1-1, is GAGVSQSPSNKVTEKGKDVELRCDPISGHTALYWYRQSLGQGLEFLIYFQGNSAPDKSGLPSDRFSAERTGGSVSTLTIQRTQQEDSAVYLCASSFRQAIEAFFGQGTRLTVV.

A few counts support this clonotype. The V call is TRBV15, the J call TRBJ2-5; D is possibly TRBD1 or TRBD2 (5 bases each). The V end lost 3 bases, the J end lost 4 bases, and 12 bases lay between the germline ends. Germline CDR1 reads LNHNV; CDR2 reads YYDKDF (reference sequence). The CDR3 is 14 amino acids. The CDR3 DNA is TGTGCCACCAGCAGGGGACCGCCCCCAGAGACCCAGTACTTC. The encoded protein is CATSRGPPPETQYF.

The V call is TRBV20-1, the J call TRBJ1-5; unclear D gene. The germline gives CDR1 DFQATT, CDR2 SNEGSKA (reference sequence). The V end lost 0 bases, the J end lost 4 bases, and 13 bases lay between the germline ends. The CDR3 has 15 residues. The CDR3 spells CSARDGSYSNQPQHF. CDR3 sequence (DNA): TGCAGTGCTAGAGATGGGAGTTATTCTAATCAGCCCCAGCATTTT.